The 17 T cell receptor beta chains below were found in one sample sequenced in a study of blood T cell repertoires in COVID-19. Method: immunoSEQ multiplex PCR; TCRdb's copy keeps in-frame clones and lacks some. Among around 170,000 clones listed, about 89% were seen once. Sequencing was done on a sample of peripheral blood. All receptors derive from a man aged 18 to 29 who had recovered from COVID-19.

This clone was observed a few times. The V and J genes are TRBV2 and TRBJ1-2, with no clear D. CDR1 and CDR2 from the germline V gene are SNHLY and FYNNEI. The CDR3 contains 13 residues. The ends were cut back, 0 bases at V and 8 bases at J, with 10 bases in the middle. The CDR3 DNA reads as TGTGCCAGCAGTGAAGCGCCCTTGGGCGGCTACACCTTC. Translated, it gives CASSEAPLGGYTF.

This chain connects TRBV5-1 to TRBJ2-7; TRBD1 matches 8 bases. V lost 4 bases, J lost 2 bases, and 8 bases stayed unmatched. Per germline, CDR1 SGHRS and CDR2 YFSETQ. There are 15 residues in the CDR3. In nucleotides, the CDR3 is TGCGCCAGCAGCGAGTCCCCGGGACAGGCCTACGAGCAGTACTTC. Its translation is CASSESPGQAYEQYF. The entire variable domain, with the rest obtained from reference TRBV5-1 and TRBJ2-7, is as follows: KAGVTQTPRYLIKTRGQQVTLSCSPISGHRSVSWYQQTPGQGLQFLFEYFSETQRNKGNFPGRFSGRQFSNSRSEMNVSTLELGDSALYLCASSESPGQAYEQYFGPGTRLTVT.

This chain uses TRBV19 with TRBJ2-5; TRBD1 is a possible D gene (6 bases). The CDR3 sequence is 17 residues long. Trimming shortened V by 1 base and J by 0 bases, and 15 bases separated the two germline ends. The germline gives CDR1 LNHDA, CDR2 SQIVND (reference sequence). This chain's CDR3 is CASSIGGTGRYQETQYF. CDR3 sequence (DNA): TGTGCCAGTAGTATAGGAGGAACAGGGAGATACCAAGAGACCCAGTACTTC.

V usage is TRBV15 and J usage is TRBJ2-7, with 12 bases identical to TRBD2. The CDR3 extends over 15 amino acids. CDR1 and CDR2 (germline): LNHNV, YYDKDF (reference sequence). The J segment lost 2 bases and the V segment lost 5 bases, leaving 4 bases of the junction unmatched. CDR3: CATSYRTSGAYEQYF. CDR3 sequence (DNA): TGTGCCACCAGCTACCGGACTAGCGGGGCCTACGAGCAGTACTTC. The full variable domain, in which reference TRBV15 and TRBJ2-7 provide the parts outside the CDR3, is DAMVIQNPRYQVTQFGKPVTLSCSQTLNHNVMYWYQQKSSQAPKLLFHYYDKDFNNEADTPDNFQSRRPNTSFCFLDIRSPGLGDTAMYLCATSYRTSGAYEQYFGPGTRLTVT.

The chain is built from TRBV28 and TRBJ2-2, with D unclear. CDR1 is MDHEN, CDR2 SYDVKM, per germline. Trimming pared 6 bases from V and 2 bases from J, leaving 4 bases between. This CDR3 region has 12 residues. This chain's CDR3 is CASSINTGELFF. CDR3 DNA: TGTGCCAGCAGCATTAACACCGGGGAGCTGTTTTTT.

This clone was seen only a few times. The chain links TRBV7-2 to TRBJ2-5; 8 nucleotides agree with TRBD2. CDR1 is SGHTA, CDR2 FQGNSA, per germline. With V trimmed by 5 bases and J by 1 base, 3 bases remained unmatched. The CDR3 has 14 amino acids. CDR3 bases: TGTGCCAGCAGCCCTACTAGCGGCCAAGAGACCCAGTACTTC. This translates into CASSPTSGQETQYF.

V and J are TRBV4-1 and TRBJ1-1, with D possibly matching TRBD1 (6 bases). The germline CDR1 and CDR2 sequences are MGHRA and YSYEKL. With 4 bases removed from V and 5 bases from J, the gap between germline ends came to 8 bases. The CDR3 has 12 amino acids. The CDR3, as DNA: TGCGCCAGCAGCCCAGGGGCTACTGAAGCTTTCTTT. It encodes CASSPGATEAFF.

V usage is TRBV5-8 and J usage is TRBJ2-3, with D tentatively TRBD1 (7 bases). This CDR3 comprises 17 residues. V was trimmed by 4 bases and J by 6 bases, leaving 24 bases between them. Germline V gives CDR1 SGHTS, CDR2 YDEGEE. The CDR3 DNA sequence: TGTGCCAGCAGCCGACGCGGGACAGCGGCCGGGAGCGATACGCAGTATTTT. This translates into CASSRRGTAAGSDTQYF.

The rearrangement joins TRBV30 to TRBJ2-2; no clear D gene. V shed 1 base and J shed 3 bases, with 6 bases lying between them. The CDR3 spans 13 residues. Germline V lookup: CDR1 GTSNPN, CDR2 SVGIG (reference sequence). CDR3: CAWSGGYTGELFF. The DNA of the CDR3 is TGTGCCTGGAGTGGAGGTTACACCGGGGAGCTGTTTTTT.

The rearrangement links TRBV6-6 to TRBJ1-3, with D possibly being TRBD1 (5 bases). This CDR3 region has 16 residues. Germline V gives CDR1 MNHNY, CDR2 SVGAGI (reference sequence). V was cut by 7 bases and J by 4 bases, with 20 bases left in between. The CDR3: CASTKTGTGAGNTIYF. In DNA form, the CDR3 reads TGTGCCAGCACCAAAACCGGGACTGGGGCAGGAAACACCATATATTTT.

The DNA of the CDR3 is TGTGCCAGCAATTCGCCGGGACTCCCGGCCGGCTACACCTTC. Its translation: CASNSPGLPAGYTF. This sequence joins TRBV28 and TRBJ1-2, with D possibly being TRBD1 (5 bases). The CDR3 is made up of 14 amino acids. Between the trimmed V and J ends, which lost 7 bases and 8 bases, there was a span of 20 bases. Germline CDR1 MDHEN, CDR2 SYDVKM.

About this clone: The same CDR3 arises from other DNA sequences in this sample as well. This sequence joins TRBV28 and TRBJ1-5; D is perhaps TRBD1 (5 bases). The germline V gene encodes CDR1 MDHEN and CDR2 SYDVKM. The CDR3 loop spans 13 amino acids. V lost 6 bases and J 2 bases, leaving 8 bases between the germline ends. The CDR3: CASRVQGNQPQHF. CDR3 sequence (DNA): TGTGCCAGCAGGGTACAGGGCAATCAGCCCCAGCATTTT.

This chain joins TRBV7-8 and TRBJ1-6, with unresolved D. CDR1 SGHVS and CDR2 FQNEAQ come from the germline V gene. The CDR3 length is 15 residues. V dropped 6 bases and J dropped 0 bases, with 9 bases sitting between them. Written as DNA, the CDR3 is TGTGCCAGCAGTCAATGGAGCTCCTATAATTCACCCCTCCACTTT. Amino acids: CASSQWSSYNSPLHF.

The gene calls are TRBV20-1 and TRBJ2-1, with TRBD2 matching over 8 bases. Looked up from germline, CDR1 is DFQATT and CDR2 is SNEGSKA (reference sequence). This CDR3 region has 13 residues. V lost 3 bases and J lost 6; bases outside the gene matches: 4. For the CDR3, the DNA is TGCAGTGCTAGTGCACTAGCGGCCAATGAGCAGTTCTTC. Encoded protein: CSASALAANEQFF.

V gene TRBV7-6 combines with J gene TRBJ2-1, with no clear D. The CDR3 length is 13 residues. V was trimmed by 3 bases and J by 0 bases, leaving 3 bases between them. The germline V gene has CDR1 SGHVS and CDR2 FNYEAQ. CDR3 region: CASSFHSYNEQFF. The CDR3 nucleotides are TGTGCCAGCAGCTTCCACTCCTACAATGAGCAGTTCTTC.

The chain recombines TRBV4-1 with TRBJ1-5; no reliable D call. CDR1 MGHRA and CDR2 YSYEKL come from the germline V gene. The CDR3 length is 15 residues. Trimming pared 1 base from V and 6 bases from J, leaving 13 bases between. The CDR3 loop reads CASSQVSLGGQPQHF. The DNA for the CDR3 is TGCGCCAGCAGCCAAGTGAGTCTGGGAGGTCAGCCCCAGCATTTT.

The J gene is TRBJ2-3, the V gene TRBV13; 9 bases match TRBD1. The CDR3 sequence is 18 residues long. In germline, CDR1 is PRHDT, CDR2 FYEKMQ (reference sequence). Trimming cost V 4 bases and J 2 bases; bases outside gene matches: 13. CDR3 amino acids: CASSSRAGTGFFTDTQYF. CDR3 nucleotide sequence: TGTGCCAGCAGCTCACGAGCCGGGACAGGGTTTTTCACAGATACGCAGTATTTT.